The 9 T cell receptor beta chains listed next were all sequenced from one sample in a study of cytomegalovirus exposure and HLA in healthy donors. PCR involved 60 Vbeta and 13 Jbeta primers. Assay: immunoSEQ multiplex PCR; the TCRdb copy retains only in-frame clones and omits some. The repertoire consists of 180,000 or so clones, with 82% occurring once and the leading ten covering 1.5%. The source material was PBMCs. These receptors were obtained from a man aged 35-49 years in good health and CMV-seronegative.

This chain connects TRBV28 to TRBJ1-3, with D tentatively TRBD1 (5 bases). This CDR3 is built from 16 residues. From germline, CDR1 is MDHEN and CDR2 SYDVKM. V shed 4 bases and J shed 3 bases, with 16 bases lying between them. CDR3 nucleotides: TGTGCCAGCAGTTCGGCAGGGAGGATGGGTGGAAACACCATATATTTT. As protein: CASSSAGRMGGNTIYF. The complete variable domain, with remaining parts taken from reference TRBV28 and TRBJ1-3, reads DVKVTQSSRYLVKRTGEKVFLECVQDMDHENMFWYRQDPGLGLRLIYFSYDVKMKEKGDIPEGYSVSREKKERFSLILESASTNQTSMYLCASSSAGRMGGNTIYFGEGSWLTVV.

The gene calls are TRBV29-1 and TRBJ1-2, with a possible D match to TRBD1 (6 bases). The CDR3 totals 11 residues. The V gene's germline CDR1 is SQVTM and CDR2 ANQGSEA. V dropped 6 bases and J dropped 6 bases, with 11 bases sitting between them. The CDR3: CSVRQVDGYTF. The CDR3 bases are TGCAGCGTCCGACAGGTTGATGGCTACACCTTC.

The CDR3 loop is CAISESDRGNGYTF. CDR3 in DNA: TGTGCCATCAGTGAGTCTGACCGCGGTAACGGCTACACCTTC. The rearrangement links TRBV10-3 to TRBJ1-2; D gene uncertain. Germline assignment: CDR1 ENHRY and CDR2 SYGVKD. This CDR3 comprises 14 residues. Trimming stripped 0 bases from V and 8 bases from J, with 13 bases between.

The CDR3 DNA follows: TGTGCCAGCAGCTTGACCGGGACAGTTTATGGCTACACCTTC. This encodes CASSLTGTVYGYTF. The chain combines TRBV11-1 with TRBJ1-2; 7 bases are shared with TRBD1. CDR3 length: 14 amino acids. V was clipped by 3 bases and J by 5 bases; unmatched bases: 6. Germline CDR1 reads SGHAT; CDR2 reads FQDESV (reference sequence).

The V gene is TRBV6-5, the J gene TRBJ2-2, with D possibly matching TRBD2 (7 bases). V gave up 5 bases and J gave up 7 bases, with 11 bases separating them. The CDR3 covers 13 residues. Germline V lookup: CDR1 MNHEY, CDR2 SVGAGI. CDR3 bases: TGTGCCAGCAGTCTAGGGGGGGGCGGGGAGCTGTTTTTT. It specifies CASSLGGGGELFF.

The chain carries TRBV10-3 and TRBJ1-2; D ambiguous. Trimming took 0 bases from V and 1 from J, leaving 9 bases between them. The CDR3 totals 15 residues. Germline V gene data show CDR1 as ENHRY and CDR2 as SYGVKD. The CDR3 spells CAISESGGFNYGYTF. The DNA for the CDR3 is TGTGCCATCAGTGAGTCTGGAGGATTTAACTATGGCTACACCTTC.

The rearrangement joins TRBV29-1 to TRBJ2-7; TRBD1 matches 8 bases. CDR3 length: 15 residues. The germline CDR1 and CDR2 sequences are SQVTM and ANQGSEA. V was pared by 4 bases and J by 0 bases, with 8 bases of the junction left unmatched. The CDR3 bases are TGCAGCGTTGTATTGACAGGGGTTCTCTCCTACGAGCAGTACTTC. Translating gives CSVVLTGVLSYEQYF.

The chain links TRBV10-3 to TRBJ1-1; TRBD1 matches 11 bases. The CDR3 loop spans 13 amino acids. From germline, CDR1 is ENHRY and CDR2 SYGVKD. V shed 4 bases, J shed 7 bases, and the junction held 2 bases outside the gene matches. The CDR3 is CAISAGTGGEAFF. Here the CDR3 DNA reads TGTGCCATCAGTGCCGGGACAGGGGGTGAAGCTTTCTTT.

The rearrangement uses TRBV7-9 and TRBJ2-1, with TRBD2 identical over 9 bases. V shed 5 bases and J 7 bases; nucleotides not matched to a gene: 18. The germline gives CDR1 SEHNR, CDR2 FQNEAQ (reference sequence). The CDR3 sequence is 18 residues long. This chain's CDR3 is CASSDPARRLAVNNEQFF. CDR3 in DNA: TGTGCCAGCAGCGATCCCGCGCGCCGACTAGCGGTTAATAATGAGCAGTTCTTC.